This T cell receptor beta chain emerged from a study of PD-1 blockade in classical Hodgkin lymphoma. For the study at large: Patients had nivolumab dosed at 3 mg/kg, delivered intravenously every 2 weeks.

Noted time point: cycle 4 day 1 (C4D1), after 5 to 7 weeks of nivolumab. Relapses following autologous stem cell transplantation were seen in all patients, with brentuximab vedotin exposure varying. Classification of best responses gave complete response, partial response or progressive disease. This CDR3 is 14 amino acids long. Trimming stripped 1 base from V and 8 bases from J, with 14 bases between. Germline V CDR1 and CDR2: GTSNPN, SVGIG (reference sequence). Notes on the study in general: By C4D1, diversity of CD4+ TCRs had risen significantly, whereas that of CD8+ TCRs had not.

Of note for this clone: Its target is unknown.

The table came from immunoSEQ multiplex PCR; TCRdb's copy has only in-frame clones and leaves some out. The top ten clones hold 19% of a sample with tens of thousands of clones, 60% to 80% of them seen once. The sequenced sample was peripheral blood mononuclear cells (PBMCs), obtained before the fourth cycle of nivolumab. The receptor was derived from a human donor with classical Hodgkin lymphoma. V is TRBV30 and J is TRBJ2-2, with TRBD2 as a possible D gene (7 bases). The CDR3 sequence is CAWSARGRTGELFF. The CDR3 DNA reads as TGTGCCTGGAGTGCGCGGGGGCGGACGGGGGAGCTGTTTTTT.